This TCR beta chain emerged from a study of radiation and T cells in renal cell carcinoma. Time point noted: blood 2 weeks post-SBRT. The treatment: 15 Gy SBRT to primary tumor, nephrectomy 4 weeks later. This renal cell carcinoma was of the clear cell type. Clones were read by immunoSEQ multiplex PCR, and TCRdb kept only the in-frame ones, dropping some. The sample lists more than 20,000 clones; 81% were seen once. This sequence originates from a man in his sixties with renal cell carcinoma. Sequencing was performed on blood, taken from a patient whose treatment included radiotherapy and nephrectomy.

CDR3 region: CASSPAQKAPTPQYF. CDR3 in DNA: TGTGCCAGCTCTCCAGCTCAAAAAGCCCCAACGCCCCAGTATTTT. The V and J genes are TRBV18 and TRBJ2-3; no firm D call. The germline gives CDR1 KGHSH, CDR2 LQKENI. The CDR3 runs 15 residues. The V gene lost 6 bases and the J gene lost 12 bases, with 25 bases spanning the gap.